This T cell receptor (beta chain) stems from a study of cytomegalovirus exposure and HLA in healthy donors. 60 Vbeta and 13 Jbeta primers were used in PCR. The table came from immunoSEQ multiplex PCR; TCRdb's copy has only in-frame clones and leaves some out. In the table there are about 140,000 clones, 65% to 80% of which are singletons. In its sample, this clone was seen a few times. Its antigen is unknown. This CDR3 is 13 amino acids long. Trimming pared 3 bases from V and 10 bases from J, leaving 14 bases between. Germline loops: CDR1 LNHNV, CDR2 YYDKDF (reference sequence). Study-level findings and limits: Earlier analysis looked at TCR beta V segments, and most were productive about 87% or about 30% of the time. Cytomegalovirus status, reportedly, was diagnosed with high specificity and sensitivity by the classifier.

The chain employs TRBV15 and TRBJ2-3, with a possible D match to TRBD1 (6 bases). This receptor was obtained from a woman aged 45 to 65 in good health and CMV-seropositive. The sample comprised PBMCs. CDR3 loop: CATSRAEQGAQYF. Written as DNA, the CDR3 is TGTGCCACCAGCAGGGCAGAACAGGGAGCGCAGTATTTT.